This entry is about one T cell receptor (beta chain). Its antigen is undetermined. A single record per CDR3 protein comes from TCRdb applying MiXCR to the reads. The table records about 110,000 distinct CDR3 sequences, less than 30% of them present only once. Deletions cut 4 bases from V and 4 bases from J, with 7 bases between. This CDR3 is built from 13 residues. This sample is drawn from a study of T cell repertoires in cytomegalovirus infection. About the research overall: Shared public TCR beta signatures pointed to both CMV infection and a matching HLA type.

Study-wide findings and caveats: Cumulative frequency of public TCR beta families picked out carriers of CMV plus the relevant HLA.

Sequenced material: CD8+ T cells from cultured PBMCs, taken from culture after CMV antigen stimulation. The sequence derives from a human donor in good health (CMV status not recorded). Some clones in this sample may be carry-over from other donors' samples. The V gene is TRBV12-3 or TRBV12-4, the J gene TRBJ1-4; no reliable D call. The chain's CDR3 is CASSSAVNEKLFF. The CDR3 DNA sequence: TGTGCCAGCAGTTCGGCCGTTAATGAAAAACTGTTTTTT.